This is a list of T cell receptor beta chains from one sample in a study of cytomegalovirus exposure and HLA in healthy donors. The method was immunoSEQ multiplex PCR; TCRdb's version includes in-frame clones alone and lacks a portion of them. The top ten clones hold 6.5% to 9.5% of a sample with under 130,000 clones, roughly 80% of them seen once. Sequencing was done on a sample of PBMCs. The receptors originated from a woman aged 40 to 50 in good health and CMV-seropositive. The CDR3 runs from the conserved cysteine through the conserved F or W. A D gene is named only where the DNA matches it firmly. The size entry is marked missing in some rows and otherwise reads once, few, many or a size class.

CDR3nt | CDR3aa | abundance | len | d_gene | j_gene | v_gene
TGCGCCAGCAGCCAAGGGGACAGGGAAGGCGGCTACACCTTC | CASSQGDREGGYTF | - | 14 | TRBD1 | TRBJ1-2 | TRBV4-1
TGTGCCAGCAGCTTGGTGGTGTCTGGCGCTAGCGGGAGTTTCTACGAGACCCAGTACTTC | CASSLVVSGASGSFYETQYF | - | 20 | TRBD2 | TRBJ2-5 | TRBV5-4
TGTGCCAGCAGCCAAGCCGGGACCCTCGGGGGATTCAATCAGCCCCAGCATTTT | CASSQAGTLGGFNQPQHF | - | 18 | - | TRBJ1-5 | TRBV4-2
TGCGCCAGCAGCTCGCAAGGGAGCTACGAGCAGTACTTC | CASSSQGSYEQYF | - | 13 | - | TRBJ2-7 | TRBV5-1
TGCGCCAGCAGCCATATACTCAGACAGACTTGCCAAGAGACCCAGTACTTC | CASSHILRQTCQETQYF | - | 17 | - | TRBJ2-5 | TRBV4-1
TGTGCCAGCAGCCGAAGCGGGAAAGGCTACGAGCAGTACTTC | CASSRSGKGYEQYF | - | 14 | TRBD2 | TRBJ2-7 | TRBV6-5
TGTGCCAGTGGGACTAGCGGGAGAAGGACCGGGGAGCTGTTTTTT | CASGTSGRRTGELFF | - | 15 | TRBD2 | TRBJ2-2 | TRBV27
TGTGCCAGCAGTTTTAACAGGGGAAGCACAGATACGCAGTATTTT | CASSFNRGSTDTQYF | - | 15 | TRBD1 | TRBJ2-3 | TRBV28
TGCGCCAGCAGCTTGGCCTTTGATACGCAGTATTTT | CASSLAFDTQYF | - | 12 | - | TRBJ2-3 | TRBV5-1
TGTGCCAGCAGCGTAGGGGCTAGCGGGTACAATGAGCAGTTCTTC | CASSVGASGYNEQFF | - | 15 | TRBD2 | TRBJ2-1 | TRBV9
TGTGCCAGCAGTCCCCCCCCACTAGCGGCTAGCTCCTACGAGCAGTACTTC | CASSPPPLAASSYEQYF | - | 17 | TRBD2 | TRBJ2-7 | TRBV27
TGTGCCAGCAGCGTAGGTCTGGGACTAGCGGGAGCCCCGGGAGTCGATGAGCAGTTCTTC | CASSVGLGLAGAPGVDEQFF | - | 20 | TRBD2 | TRBJ2-1 | TRBV9
TGTGCCAGCAGCCCTTCGCTAGCGGGTTACGAGCAGTACTTC | CASSPSLAGYEQYF | - | 14 | TRBD2 | TRBJ2-7 | TRBV27
TGTGCCAGCAGCGCGATCAGACAGCTCTACGAGCAGTACTTC | CASSAIRQLYEQYF | - | 14 | - | TRBJ2-7 | TRBV5-5
TGTGCCAGCACCCGGGGGGGACAGGGGGCGCGGGCTTTCTTT | CASTRGGQGARAFF | - | 14 | TRBD1 | TRBJ1-1 | TRBV6-5
TGCGCCAGCAGCTTGGTGGCGACAGGGGGGACTGAAGCTTTCTTT | CASSLVATGGTEAFF | - | 15 | TRBD1 | TRBJ1-1 | TRBV5-1
TGTGCCAGCAGTGAAAACAGAAACACCGGGGAGCTGTTTTTT | CASSENRNTGELFF | - | 14 | - | TRBJ2-2 | TRBV2
TGTGCCAGCAGCTTACCCCTCGACTCGGCTGGTCTTTTGGGCTACACCTTC | CASSLPLDSAGLLGYTF | few | 17 | - | TRBJ1-2 | TRBV11-3
TGCAGCGTTGGGGGCAGGCTCACAGATACGCAGTATTTT | CSVGGRLTDTQYF | - | 13 | - | TRBJ2-3 | TRBV29-1
TGCGCCAGCAGCTTTCCTAGCGGGAGGGACAATGAGCAGTTCTTC | CASSFPSGRDNEQFF | - | 15 | TRBD2 | TRBJ2-1 | TRBV5-1
TGTGCCAGCAGCTCGGGGAGGGAGGCCAAAAACATTCAGTACTTC | CASSSGREAKNIQYF | - | 15 | TRBD2 | TRBJ2-4 | TRBV6-5
TGTGCCAGCAGCTTCGGACAGGGAGGCTACAATGAGCAGTTCTTC | CASSFGQGGYNEQFF | - | 15 | TRBD1 | TRBJ2-1 | TRBV7-2
TGTGCCAGCAGTTTATTGTTGGACAGGACCCAAGAGACCCAGTACTTC | CASSLLLDRTQETQYF | - | 16 | TRBD1 | TRBJ2-5 | TRBV28
TGCGCCAGCAGCCAAGGTCCGGTTGGGGAGTGGAGCAATCAGCCCCAGCATTTT | CASSQGPVGEWSNQPQHF | few | 18 | - | TRBJ1-5 | TRBV4-1
TGTGCCAGTAGTCTGGGCAGCATGAACACTGAAGCTTTCTTT | CASSLGSMNTEAFF | - | 14 | - | TRBJ1-1 | TRBV19
TGTGCCAGCACCGAGGACAGGGGAAGTGAGCAGTTCTTC | CASTEDRGSEQFF | - | 13 | TRBD1 | TRBJ2-1 | TRBV2
TGTGCCAGCAGCTTAAGGCGGAGCCAAGAGACCCAGTACTTC | CASSLRRSQETQYF | - | 14 | - | TRBJ2-5 | TRBV11-2
TGTGCCAGCAGCTTAGGACAGGGTCTGCGGTCACCCCTCCACTTT | CASSLGQGLRSPLHF | - | 15 | TRBD1 | TRBJ1-6 | TRBV7-9
TGCGCCAGCAGCCAAGGGGGGGGCCTGCACTATGGCTACACCTTC | CASSQGGGLHYGYTF | once | 15 | - | TRBJ1-2 | TRBV4-3
TGTGCCAGCAGCTTGAGACAGGTGAACACTGAAGCTTTCTTT | CASSLRQVNTEAFF | - | 14 | - | TRBJ1-1 | TRBV5-6
TGTGCCAGCAGTTCCCTACAGGGGTTGCACTATGGCTACACCTTC | CASSSLQGLHYGYTF | - | 15 | TRBD1 | TRBJ1-2 | TRBV6-5
TGTGCCAGCACCCTGGGGCTAGCGGGACTATCCTACGAGCAGTACTTC | CASTLGLAGLSYEQYF | - | 16 | TRBD2 | TRBJ2-7 | TRBV7-9
TGTGCCAGCTCACCACAAACAAGAAACTATGGCTACACCTTC | CASSPQTRNYGYTF | once | 14 | - | TRBJ1-2 | TRBV18
TGTGCCAGCAGCTTTAGTAGCCTAGCGGGTGGGGATACGCAGTATTTT | CASSFSSLAGGDTQYF | - | 16 | TRBD2 | TRBJ2-3 | TRBV7-3
TGTGCCAGCAGTTTGAGCCCCAGGGGCCCAAGCTCCTACAATGAGCAGTTCTTC | CASSLSPRGPSSYNEQFF | - | 18 | - | TRBJ2-1 | TRBV27
TGTGCCAGCAGCTTGCCGATATACAGGGGGTACAATCAGCCCCAGCATTTT | CASSLPIYRGYNQPQHF | - | 17 | TRBD1 | TRBJ1-5 | TRBV5-8
TGTGCCAGCAGCTTGGCCCCCCACACAGATACGCAGTATTTT | CASSLAPHTDTQYF | - | 14 | - | TRBJ2-3 | TRBV5-5
TGTGCCAGCAGACTACCACAGGGGGATGAGCAGTTCTTC | CASRLPQGDEQFF | medium-sized | 13 | TRBD1 | TRBJ2-1 | TRBV28
TGTGCCAGCAGCTTGGATCCGGGGGGGCAGGAGACCCAGTACTTC | CASSLDPGGQETQYF | - | 15 | TRBD2 | TRBJ2-5 | TRBV5-4
TGTGCCAGCAGCCCAGGAACACAGGGATGGGCCCTCCACTTT | CASSPGTQGWALHF | - | 14 | - | TRBJ1-6 | TRBV11-2
TGTGCCAGCAGCCAAGATCCGGGAATAAGCTCTGGGGCCAACGTCCTGACTTTC | CASSQDPGISSGANVLTF | - | 18 | - | TRBJ2-6 | TRBV4-2
TGCGCCAGCAGCCTAGCCCAGGGGGCCACCTACAATGAGCAGTTCTTC | CASSLAQGATYNEQFF | - | 16 | TRBD1 | TRBJ2-1 | TRBV5-1
TGTGCCAGCAGTTTGTGGCAACGAACTAACTATGGCTACACCTTC | CASSLWQRTNYGYTF | - | 15 | - | TRBJ1-2 | TRBV28
TGCGCCAGCAGCCGAGAACAGGGCACAAACTACGAGCAGTACTTC | CASSREQGTNYEQYF | - | 15 | - | TRBJ2-7 | TRBV4-1
TGTGCCAGCAGCCCGGAGGGGCCGGGCACCGGGGAGCTGTTTTTT | CASSPEGPGTGELFF | once | 15 | - | TRBJ2-2 | TRBV5-4
TGCGCCAGCAGCCAAGGTCGGCCAATCCGGGACAACTCCTACGAGCAGTACTTC | CASSQGRPIRDNSYEQYF | - | 18 | - | TRBJ2-7 | TRBV4-1